These 19 T cell receptor beta chains share one sample of origin, sequenced in a study of post-analysis software for immune sequencing data. The TCR beta cDNA libraries carried unique molecular identifiers. TCRdb re-called the PCR reads with MiXCR, one entry per CDR3 protein. Seen here are about 810,000 distinct CDR3 sequences, about 57% observed once, and the top ten hold 4.6%. Their antigens are not known. Study-level results: The study found TRBV5-6, TRBV5-1 and TRBV20-1 among several TRBV segments more frequent in patients than controls.

The sample comprised blood. The receptors here all came from a girl aged 5-17 years with multiple sclerosis.

This clonotype has more than one count but fewer than ten. This chain links TRBV7-9 with TRBJ2-5; D gene ambiguous. CDR1 is SEHNR, CDR2 FQNEAQ, per germline (reference sequence). CDR3 length equals 15 residues. V lost 2 bases and J 2 bases, leaving 12 bases between the germline ends. CDR3 DNA sequence: TGTGCCAGCAGCTTAACGGCCGATAGTCAAGAGACCCAGTACTTC. It codes for CASSLTADSQETQYF.

This clonotype was observed a few times. This chain connects TRBV20-1 to TRBJ2-4; D is tentatively TRBD1 or TRBD2 (6 bases each). Trimming took off 3 bases at V and 0 bases at J, with 21 bases between the two ends. The CDR3 is 18 amino acids. The germline CDR1 and CDR2 sequences are DFQATT and SNEGSKA (reference sequence). CDR3 sequence: CSASVRPTRGLAKNIQYF. In DNA form, the CDR3 reads TGCAGTGCTAGTGTCCGGCCCACCCGGGGGCTAGCCAAAAACATTCAGTACTTC.

This chain joins TRBV12-5 and TRBJ2-5; the D is unclear. V was clipped by 0 bases and J by 11 bases, with 7 bases between them. The germline V gene has CDR1 LGHNT and CDR2 FRNRAP. The CDR3 has 11 amino acids. The CDR3 nucleotides are TGTGCTAGTGGTTTGGTACATGAGCAGTACTTC. Amino acid sequence: CASGLVHEQYF.

This clonotype occurred a few times. CDR3 DNA: TGCAGTGCTGAGGCGCGGTACAATGAGCAGTTCTTC. It yields the protein CSAEARYNEQFF. The V call is TRBV20-1, the J call TRBJ2-1; D uncertain. The CDR3 is 12 amino acids. Germline V lookup: CDR1 DFQATT, CDR2 SNEGSKA (reference sequence). V was clipped by 5 bases and J by 4 bases, with 9 bases between them.

The chain recombines TRBV5-6 with TRBJ1-2, with 7 bases identical to TRBD1. With 5 bases clipped from V and 6 bases from J, the junction kept 10 bases outside the gene matches. Germline V gene data show CDR1 as SGHDT and CDR2 as YYEEEE. The CDR3 sequence is 14 residues long. The CDR3 nucleotides read TGTGCCAGCAGTTATGGTCGGGACAGCCATGGCTACACCTTC. This gives the protein CASSYGRDSHGYTF.

In its sample, this clonotype was seen a few times. The chain recombines TRBV6-4 with TRBJ2-3; maybe TRBD1 (7 bases). With 3 bases removed from V and 2 bases from J, the gap between germline ends came to 12 bases. CDR3 length: 15 residues. CDR1 and CDR2 from the germline V gene are MRHNA and SNTAGT. Here the CDR3 reads CASSEAGGPTDTQYF. CDR3 in DNA: TGTGCCAGCAGTGAAGCAGGGGGGCCCACAGATACGCAGTATTTT.

The V call is TRBV7-9, the J call TRBJ2-7; the D is unclear. The CDR3 totals 12 residues. V lost 0 bases and J lost 4, with 4 bases in between. The germline gives CDR1 SEHNR, CDR2 FQNEAQ (reference sequence). Here the CDR3 reads CASSLAWYEQYF. In DNA form, the CDR3 reads TGTGCCAGCAGCTTAGCGTGGTACGAGCAGTACTTC.

This clonotype was counted a few times. The chain is built from TRBV5-1 and TRBJ2-1; D is possibly TRBD1 or TRBD2 (5 bases each). CDR1 is SGHRS and CDR2 is YFSETQ in the germline V gene. The CDR3 runs 13 residues. The germline V and J ends were trimmed by 2 bases and 4 bases, with 7 bases remaining between them. The CDR3 sequence is CASSFEGYNEQFF. CDR3 coding DNA: TGCGCCAGCAGCTTTGAGGGGTACAATGAGCAGTTCTTC.

The sample holds a few counts of this clonotype. V is TRBV27 and J is TRBJ2-5, with 10 bases fitting TRBD1. Germline V lookup: CDR1 MNHEY, CDR2 SMNVEV (reference sequence). This CDR3 has 16 residues. V lost 4 bases and J lost 2; bases outside the gene matches: 7. The CDR3 protein is CASSSRQGARQETQYF. The CDR3 DNA reads as TGTGCCAGCAGTTCCCGACAGGGGGCGCGTCAAGAGACCCAGTACTTC.

This chain uses TRBV3-1 with TRBJ2-3, with D perhaps TRBD1 (5 bases). The CDR3 contains 16 residues. Germline CDR1 reads LGHDT; CDR2 reads YNNKEL (reference sequence). The V end was cut by 1 base, the J end by 0 bases, with 11 bases between. The DNA of the CDR3 is TGTGCCAGCAGCCAAGTTAGGGGATATAGCACAGATACGCAGTATTTT. It codes for CASSQVRGYSTDTQYF.

On this clonotype: The junction and the germline gene differ at one end; a read error may be behind it. The chain uses TRBV7-2 and TRBJ2-1; maybe TRBD1 (6 bases). CDR1 is SGHTA, CDR2 FQGNSA, per germline. The CDR3 runs 14 residues. The DNA for the CDR3 is TGTGCCGGCAGCGCGCGGACAGAATACAATGAGCAGTTCTTC. The encoded protein is CAGSARTEYNEQFF.

The chain carries TRBV9 and TRBJ2-7, with 7 positions matching TRBD1. The CDR3 sequence is 17 residues long. Looked up from germline, CDR1 is SGDLS and CDR2 is YYNGEE. The V gene end was trimmed by 4 bases and the J gene end by 1 base; junction bases not matched to a gene: 14. The CDR3 coding sequence is TGTGCCAGCAGCACCCTATCTCCAGGGGGACAGTCCTACGAGCAGTACTTC. This sequence encodes CASSTLSPGGQSYEQYF.

The CDR3 protein is CASSSGGDDYGYTF. The CDR3 region has the DNA TGTGCCAGCAGCTCGGGGGGGGACGACTATGGCTACACCTTC. The rearrangement uses TRBV5-4 and TRBJ1-2; possible D gene TRBD1, 5 bases. V was shortened by 3 bases and J by 3 bases, with 12 bases between the two germline ends. The germline CDR1 and CDR2 sequences are SGHNT and YYREEE (reference sequence). This CDR3 spans 14 amino acids.

The chain joins TRBV29-1 to TRBJ2-5; D may match TRBD1 or TRBD2 (5 bases each). The CDR3 totals 15 residues. The V gene's germline CDR1 is SQVTM and CDR2 ANQGSEA. The V end lost 8 bases, the J end lost 2 bases, and 21 bases lay between the germline ends. CDR3 loop: CSFPNPGPLQETQYF. Here the CDR3 DNA reads TGCAGCTTCCCAAACCCGGGACCGTTGCAAGAGACCCAGTACTTC.

The rearrangement uses TRBV29-1 and TRBJ2-5; a weak D match, TRBD2 (5 bases). Germline loops: CDR1 SQVTM, CDR2 ANQGSEA. Trimming pared 4 bases from V and 4 bases from J, leaving 19 bases between. CDR3 length: 15 amino acids. The CDR3 bases are TGCAGCGTTGGTCCGCGGGTGGCGATGCGAGAGACCCAGTACTTC. This translates into CSVGPRVAMRETQYF.

V and J are TRBV6-2 or TRBV6-3 and TRBJ1-1, with TRBD1 identical over 7 bases. V lost 4 bases to trimming and J lost 4 bases; unmatched junction nucleotides: 9. Germline values: CDR1 MNHEY, CDR2 SVGEGT. CDR3 length equals 15 residues. The CDR3 sequence: CASSFTGALGTEAFF. The CDR3 region has the DNA TGTGCCAGCAGTTTCACAGGGGCCCTGGGCACTGAAGCTTTCTTT.

This chain connects TRBV28 to TRBJ1-2; tentatively, D is TRBD1 (5 bases). The V end lost 6 bases, the J end lost 4 bases, and 12 bases lay between the germline ends. This CDR3 comprises 13 residues. In germline, CDR1 is MDHEN, CDR2 SYDVKM. This CDR3 reads CASRTGPLYGYTF. CDR3 sequence (DNA): TGTGCCAGCAGAACAGGACCCCTCTATGGCTACACCTTC.

This sequence joins TRBV5-1 and TRBJ2-1; 8 nucleotides agree with TRBD1. Trimming removed 9 bases from V and 8 bases from J; junction bases left unmatched: 7. CDR1 is SGHRS, CDR2 YFSETQ, per germline. The CDR3 is 12 residues long. Here the CDR3 reads CAISTDRDEQFF. The CDR3 coding sequence is TGCGCCATCTCAACGGACAGGGATGAGCAGTTCTTC.

This chain uses TRBV4-1 with TRBJ2-7; D is possibly TRBD1 or TRBD2 (6 bases each). From germline, CDR1 is MGHRA and CDR2 YSYEKL. Trimming stripped 3 bases from V and 3 bases from J, with 15 bases between. The CDR3 has 15 residues. CDR3 sequence reads: CASSHPGAASYEQYF. The DNA of the CDR3 is TGCGCCAGCAGCCACCCGGGGGCAGCAAGCTACGAGCAGTACTTC.